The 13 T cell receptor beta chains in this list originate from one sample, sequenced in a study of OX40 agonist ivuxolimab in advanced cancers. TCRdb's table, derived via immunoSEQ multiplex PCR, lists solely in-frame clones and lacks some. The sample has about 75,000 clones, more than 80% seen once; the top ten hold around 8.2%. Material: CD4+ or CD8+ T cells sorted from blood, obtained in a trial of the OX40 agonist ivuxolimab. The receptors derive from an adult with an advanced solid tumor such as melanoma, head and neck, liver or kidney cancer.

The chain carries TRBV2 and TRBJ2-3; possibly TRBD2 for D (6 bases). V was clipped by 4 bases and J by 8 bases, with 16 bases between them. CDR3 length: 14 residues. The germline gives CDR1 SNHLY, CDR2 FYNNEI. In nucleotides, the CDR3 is TGTGCCAGCAGTGTGGGGGGTGGGAGAGTTACGCAGTATTTT. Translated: CASSVGGGRVTQYF.

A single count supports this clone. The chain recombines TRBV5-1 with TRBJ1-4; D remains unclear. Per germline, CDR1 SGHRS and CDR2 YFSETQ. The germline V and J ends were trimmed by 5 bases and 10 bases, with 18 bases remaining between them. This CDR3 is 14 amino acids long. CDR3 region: CASSHDGVARKLFF. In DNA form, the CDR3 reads TGCGCCAGCAGTCATGACGGCGTTGCGAGAAAACTGTTTTTT. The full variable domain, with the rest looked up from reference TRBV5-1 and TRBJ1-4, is KAGVTQTPRYLIKTRGQQVTLSCSPISGHRSVSWYQQTPGQGLQFLFEYFSETQRNKGNFPGRFSGRQFSNSRSEMNVSTLELGDSALYLCASSHDGVARKLFFGSGTQLSVL.

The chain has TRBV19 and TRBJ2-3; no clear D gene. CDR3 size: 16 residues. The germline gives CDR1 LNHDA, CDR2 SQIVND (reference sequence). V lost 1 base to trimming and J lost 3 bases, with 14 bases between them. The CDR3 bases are TGTGCCAGTAGTATAGGTCGAGAGGTTAGGACAGATACGCAGTATTTT. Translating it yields CASSIGREVRTDTQYF.

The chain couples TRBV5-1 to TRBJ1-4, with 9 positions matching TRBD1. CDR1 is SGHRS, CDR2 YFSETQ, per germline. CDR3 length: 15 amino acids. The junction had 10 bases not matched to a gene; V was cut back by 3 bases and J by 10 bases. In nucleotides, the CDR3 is TGCGCCAGCAGCTCATCTACTTTGGGACAGGGAAAACTGTTTTTT. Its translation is CASSSSTLGQGKLFF.

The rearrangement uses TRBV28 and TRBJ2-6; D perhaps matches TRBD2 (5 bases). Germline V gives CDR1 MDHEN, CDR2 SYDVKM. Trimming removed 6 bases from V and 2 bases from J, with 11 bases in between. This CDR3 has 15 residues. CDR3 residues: CASRLGSAGANVLTF. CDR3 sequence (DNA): TGTGCCAGCAGGCTAGGGAGCGCTGGGGCCAACGTCCTGACTTTC.

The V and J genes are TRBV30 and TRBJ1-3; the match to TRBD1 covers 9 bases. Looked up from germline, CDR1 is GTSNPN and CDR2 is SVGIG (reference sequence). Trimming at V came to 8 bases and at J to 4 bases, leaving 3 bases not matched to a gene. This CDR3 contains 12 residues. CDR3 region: CATDRGGNTIYF. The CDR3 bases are TGTGCCACTGACAGGGGGGGAAACACCATATATTTT.

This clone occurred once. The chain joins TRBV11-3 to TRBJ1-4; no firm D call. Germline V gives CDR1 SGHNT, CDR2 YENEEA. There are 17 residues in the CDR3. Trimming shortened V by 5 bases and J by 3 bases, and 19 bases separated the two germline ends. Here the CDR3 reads CASSISRAPEANEKLFF. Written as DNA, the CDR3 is TGTGCCAGCAGCATATCACGGGCCCCTGAAGCTAATGAAAAACTGTTTTTT. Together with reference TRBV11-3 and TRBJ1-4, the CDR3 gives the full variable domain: EAGVVQSPRYKIIEKKQPVAFWCNPISGHNTLYWYLQNLGQGPELLIRYENEEAVDDSQLPKDRFSAERLKGVDSTLKIQPAELGDSAVYLCASSISRAPEANEKLFFGSGTQLSVL.

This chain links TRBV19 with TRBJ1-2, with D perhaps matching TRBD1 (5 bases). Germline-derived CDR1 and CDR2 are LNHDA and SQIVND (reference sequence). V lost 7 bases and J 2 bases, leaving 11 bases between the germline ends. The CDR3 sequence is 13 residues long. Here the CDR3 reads CASTGRINYGYTF. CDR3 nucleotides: TGTGCCAGTACGGGACGGATAAACTATGGCTACACCTTC.

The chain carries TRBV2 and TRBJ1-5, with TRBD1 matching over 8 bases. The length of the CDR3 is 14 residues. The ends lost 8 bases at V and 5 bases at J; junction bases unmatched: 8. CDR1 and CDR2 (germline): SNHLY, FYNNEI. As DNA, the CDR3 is TGTGCCAGCTCTTCTGACAGGGGCGATCAGCCCCAGCATTTT. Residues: CASSSDRGDQPQHF.

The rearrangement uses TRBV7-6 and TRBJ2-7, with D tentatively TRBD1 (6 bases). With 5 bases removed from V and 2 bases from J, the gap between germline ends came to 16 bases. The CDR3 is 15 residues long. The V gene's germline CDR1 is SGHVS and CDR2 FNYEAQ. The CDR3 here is CASSPGAALTYEQYF. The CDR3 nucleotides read TGTGCCAGCAGCCCAGGGGCGGCCTTAACCTACGAGCAGTACTTC.

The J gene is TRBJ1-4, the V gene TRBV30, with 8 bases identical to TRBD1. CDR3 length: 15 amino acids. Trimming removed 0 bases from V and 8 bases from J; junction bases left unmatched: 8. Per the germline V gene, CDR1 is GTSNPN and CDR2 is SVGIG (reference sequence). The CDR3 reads CAWSVRQGMGEKLFF. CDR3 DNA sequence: TGTGCCTGGAGTGTACGACAGGGGATGGGAGAAAAACTGTTTTTT.

CDR3 nucleotide sequence: TGTGCCAGCAGCCAAGCCACAGGGAGGATCACAGATACGCAGTATTTT. As protein: CASSQATGRITDTQYF. V gene TRBV4-2 combines with J gene TRBJ2-3; D possibly uses TRBD1 or TRBD2 (6 bases each). The germline V gene encodes CDR1 LGHNA and CDR2 YNFKEQ. CDR3 length: 16 residues. Trimming cost V 1 base and J 2 bases, with 13 bases left between them.

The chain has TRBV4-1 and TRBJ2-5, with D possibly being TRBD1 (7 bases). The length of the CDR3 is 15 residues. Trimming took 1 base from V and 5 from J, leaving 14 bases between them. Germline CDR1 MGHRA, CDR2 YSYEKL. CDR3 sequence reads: CASSQGSAGGETQYF. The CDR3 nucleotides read TGCGCCAGCAGCCAAGGGTCGGCAGGGGGGGAGACCCAGTACTTC.